This is a list of T cell receptor beta chains from one sample in a study of T cells in Graves' hyperthyroidism and ophthalmopathy. TCRdb reprocessed the multiplex PCR reads via MiXCR and lists one record per CDR3 protein. The table has 500,000 to 600,000 distinct CDR3 sequences, 46% seen once. What was sequenced was peripheral blood or thyroid tissue (not recorded which). Every receptor here comes from a woman younger than 35 with Graves' hyperthyroidism. Both conserved end residues are part of each CDR3. A D gene is named only where the DNA matches it firmly. For some rows the clone size is stated as once, few or many, or as a class when expanded; others skip it.

few	TRBD2	TRBV5-4	TRBJ2-3	TGTGCCAGCAGCTTGGAGGCGGGAGTGCGAGATACGCAGTATTTT	CASSLEAGVRDTQYF
many	NA	TRBV12-5	TRBJ1-6	TGTGCTAGTGGCCAAGGGATATATAATTCACCCCTCCACTTT	CASGQGIYNSPLHF
many	NA	TRBV5-1	TRBJ1-2	TGCGCCAGCAGCCTCTCCCCCAGACGGCGCGCGGGGGACGGCTACACCTTC	CASSLSPRRRAGDGYTF
NA	NA	TRBV2	TRBJ1-2	TGTGCCATCCACAGATTGGAAAGCCAAGGAGGCTACACCTTC	CAIHRLESQGGYTF
NA	NA	TRBV6-6	TRBJ2-2	TGTGCCAGCAGTTCTACCGGACAGACCGGGGAGCTGTTTTTT	CASSSTGQTGELFF
many	NA	TRBV7-9	TRBJ1-6	TGTGCCAGCAGCTCCCCGGGACATCAGAATTCACCCCTCCACTTT	CASSSPGHQNSPLHF
many	NA	TRBV11-1	TRBJ1-1	TGTGCCAGCAGCTCCTTCAGCGTCAGGGATACTGAAGCTTTCTTT	CASSSFSVRDTEAFF
many	NA	TRBV9	TRBJ1-3	TGTGCCAGCAGCGTATCAGGGCGCGGAGGTGAAAACACCATATATTTT	CASSVSGRGGENTIYF
many	NA	TRBV12-3/TRBV12-4	TRBJ2-5	TGTGCCAGCAGCTTCGGGACACCTGAACAAGAGACCCAGTACTTC	CASSFGTPEQETQYF
many	TRBD1	TRBV6-2/TRBV6-3	TRBJ1-5	TGTGCCAGCAGTTACTCATCAGGGGGTCAGCCCCAGCATTTT	CASSYSSGGQPQHF
NA	TRBD1	TRBV2	TRBJ1-2	TGTGCCAGCAGCCTAAGGGGGCTCGGGGGGCTCGGCTACACCTTC	CASSLRGLGGLGYTF
few	TRBD1	TRBV7-6	TRBJ2-5	TGTGCCAGCAGTCCGACCGGGACAGGGGTGGAGACCCAGTACTTC	CASSPTGTGVETQYF
NA	TRBD1	TRBV20-1	TRBJ2-7	TGCAGTGCCAGGGAACCGAGGGACAGACCCTCCAACGAGCAGTACTTC	CSAREPRDRPSNEQYF
many	TRBD1	TRBV19	TRBJ2-5	TGTGCCAGCTCTTCGGGACAGCGAATTCAAGAGACCCAGTACTTC	CASSSGQRIQETQYF
once	TRBD2	TRBV19	TRBJ2-7	TGTGCCAGTGGGGGGGGAGTCTCCTACGAGCAGTACTTC	CASGGGVSYEQYF
NA	TRBD1	TRBV20-1	TRBJ1-2	TGCAGTGCTACCGGGACAGGGGGGGTTGGCTACACCTTC	CSATGTGGVGYTF
few	TRBD2	TRBV13	TRBJ2-3	TGTGCCAGCAGCGCTAGCGGAGATACGCAGTATTTT	CASSASGDTQYF
once	TRBD2	TRBV5-1	TRBJ2-7	TGCGCCAGCAGCTTGGAAGGACTAGGGTTCGAGCAGTACTTC	CASSLEGLGFEQYF
NA	TRBD1	TRBV10-3	TRBJ1-3	TGTGCCATCAGTGAAACTCAGGACAGGGTACACACCATATATTTT	CAISETQDRVHTIYF
NA	TRBD1	TRBV15	TRBJ1-3	TGTGCCACCAGCGTAGAGGTCCAGGGGGCTGGAAACACCATATATTTT	CATSVEVQGAGNTIYF
NA	NA	TRBV29-1	TRBJ1-5	TGCAGCGTAGAGACTAGCGGGGGGCAGCCCCAGCATTTT	CSVETSGGQPQHF
many	TRBD1	TRBV19	TRBJ1-1	TGTGCCAGTAGTATCGGACAGGGGAGGAACACTGAAGCTTTCTTT	CASSIGQGRNTEAFF
NA	TRBD2	TRBV12-3/TRBV12-4	TRBJ2-1	TGTGCCAGCAGAACCCTAGGACTAGCGGGTTACAATGAGCAGTTCTTC	CASRTLGLAGYNEQFF
few	NA	TRBV6-1	TRBJ1-1	TGTGCCAGCAGTGGTGGATTGGGGTGGAATTCTGTCACTGAAGCTTTCTTT	CASSGGLGWNSVTEAFF
once	NA	TRBV11-3	TRBJ2-3	TGTGCCAGCAGCCGGACTTACACCACAGATACGCAGTATTTT	CASSRTYTTDTQYF
NA	TRBD1	TRBV6-1	TRBJ2-3	TGTGCCAGCAGTGATTACGGGACAGGGGGCTCCGATACGCAGTATTTT	CASSDYGTGGSDTQYF
NA	TRBD1	TRBV20-1	TRBJ1-1	TGCAGTGCTAGAGTCCCACAGGGGGCAGAGAACACTGAAGCTTTCTTT	CSARVPQGAENTEAFF
NA	NA	TRBV7-9	TRBJ2-7	TGTGCCAGCAGCCCCGGGCCCTACAAGCAGTACTTC	CASSPGPYKQYF
NA	NA	TRBV20-1	TRBJ2-3	TGCAGTGCTAGAAGAGTGGTAGCGCGCACAGATACGCAGTATTTT	CSARRVVARTDTQYF
few	NA	TRBV10-3	TRBJ2-1	TGTGCCATCAGTCGGCGGGACTCCTACAATGAGCAGTTCTTC	CAISRRDSYNEQFF
NA	TRBD1	TRBV27	TRBJ2-5	TGTGCCAGCAGTCGGGGACAGGCCGGCGAGACCCAGTACTTC	CASSRGQAGETQYF
NA	NA	TRBV10-3	TRBJ2-6	TGTGCCATCAGTACGGGGGCGCGTGGTGGGGCCAACGTCCTGACTTTC	CAISTGARGGANVLTF
many	NA	TRBV7-9	TRBJ1-2	TGTGCCAGCAGCTTTTTAGAGAAGGATCGTCTTAACTATGGCTACACCTTC	CASSFLEKDRLNYGYTF
NA	NA	TRBV2	TRBJ1-1	TGTGCCAGCAGTGAAGCGCGGGGGGCTTTCTTT	CASSEARGAFF
NA	NA	TRBV29-1	TRBJ1-5	TGCAGCGTGGAAAAACAGATGGGGCCCCAGCATTTT	CSVEKQMGPQHF
NA	NA	TRBV24-1	TRBJ1-5	TGTGCCACCGGGTCAAATCAGCCCCAGCATTTT	CATGSNQPQHF
many	TRBD2	TRBV15	TRBJ2-7	TGTGCCACCAGCAGAGACCTAGCGGGAGGCCGCCTTTACGAGCAGTACTTC	CATSRDLAGGRLYEQYF
NA	NA	TRBV20-1	TRBJ1-4	TGCAGTGGTCGCCTCCCGACAGTGGAAAAACTGTTTTTT	CSGRLPTVEKLFF
many	NA	TRBV20-1	TRBJ2-7	TGCAGTGCTAGTAGGACTATCACCGAGCAGTACTTC	CSASRTITEQYF
NA	NA	TRBV29-1	TRBJ1-1	TGCAGCGCCACCAGCAGAGAAGCAGGGGTAGGAACTGAAGCTTTCTTT	CSATSREAGVGTEAFF
many	TRBD1	TRBV4-2	TRBJ1-5	TGTGCCAGCAGCCAAGAGGGACAGGTGGGCCAGCCCCAGCATTTT	CASSQEGQVGQPQHF
NA	NA	TRBV2	TRBJ1-1	TGTGCCAGCAGTGAAGCGCTTCCCGGGAACACTAAAGCTTTCTTT	CASSEALPGNTKAFF
many	TRBD2	TRBV7-2	TRBJ2-7	TGTGCCAGCAGCTTTAGAGCACGGACTAGCTCCTACGAGCAGTACTTC	CASSFRARTSSYEQYF
many	NA	TRBV29-1	TRBJ2-3	TGCAGCGTTGCAGCGGACACAGATACGCAGTATTTT	CSVAADTDTQYF
NA	TRBD2	TRBV10-3	TRBJ2-7	TGTGCCATCAGTGAGTCCCGGACTAGCGGGACAGCGAGGGAGCAGTACTTC	CAISESRTSGTAREQYF
NA	NA	TRBV7-3	TRBJ1-3	TGTGCCAGCAGCCCTGACACCGGGGGTGGAAACACCATATATTTT	CASSPDTGGGNTIYF
few	TRBD2	TRBV27	TRBJ2-7	TGTGCCAGCAGTTCCCTCCGGGCGGGAGGGTATGCCTACGAGCAGTACTTC	CASSSLRAGGYAYEQYF
NA	NA	TRBV20-1	TRBJ2-7	TGCAGTGCCGGGAGAGGGGGATTGGCTTACGAGCAGTACTTC	CSAGRGGLAYEQYF
NA	NA	TRBV4-1	TRBJ1-2	TGCGCCAGCAGCCAAGATCGGGCAGGGAGCTATGGCTACACCTTC	CASSQDRAGSYGYTF
NA	NA	TRBV6-5	TRBJ1-4	TGTGCCAGCAGTTACTCGGGCACCCTTAATGAAAAACTGTTTTTT	CASSYSGTLNEKLFF
many	NA	TRBV20-1	TRBJ1-1	TGCAGTGCTGGAAAACCAGGGGACACTGAAGCTTTCTTT	CSAGKPGDTEAFF
NA	NA	TRBV11-2	TRBJ2-7	TGTGCCAGCAGCTCAGGCAGGAACCCCTCCTACGAGCAGTACTTC	CASSSGRNPSYEQYF
many	NA	TRBV19	TRBJ2-2	TGTGCCAGTAAACCCGGGATCAGACGGACCGGGGAGCTGTTTTTT	CASKPGIRRTGELFF
many	TRBD1	TRBV20-1	TRBJ2-7	TGCAGTGCTAGATATATAACAGGGGGCGAGCAGTACTTC	CSARYITGGEQYF